A selection of T cell receptor beta chains follows, all from one sample in a study of blood T cell repertoires in COVID-19. Generated by immunoSEQ multiplex PCR, the TCRdb table keeps only in-frame clones and is missing some. The table includes some 150,000 clones, over 75% detected once. Sequencing input: peripheral blood. These receptors were collected from a man aged 55 to 70 who had recovered from COVID-19. The CDR3 runs from the conserved cysteine through the conserved F or W. Size is omitted from some rows. Given values are once, few, many or a class for expanded clones.

TRBV11-2,.,CASSLAEETEAFF
TRBV27,once,CASSGRQGVFGELFF
TRBV11-1,.,CASYGTGRTYEQYF
TRBV30,.,CAWSATGMQPQHF
TRBV9,.,CASSPRGVEANYGYTF
TRBV7-9,.,CASSSASGQGFKETQYF
TRBV18,.,CASSPGDIPYEQYF
TRBV10-3,.,CAISGRLSDQPQHF
TRBV19,once,CASRRGLNRASGGYTF
TRBV9,.,CASSVEAGANTEAFF
TRBV3-1/TRBV3-2,.,CASSQSRRNEQYF
TRBV29-1,.,CSAERAGGNYGYTF
TRBV19,.,CASGLPGAPGNTIYF
TRBV28,few,CASSHTGKGTDTQYF
TRBV11-3,.,CASSQDASGNEQFF
TRBV9,.,CASSVVTGALSGANVLTF
TRBV10-3,few,CAISGTGNEKLFF
TRBV18,once,CASSPSPGQSVEAFF
TRBV3-1/TRBV3-2,.,CASSQGRQGGGYTF
TRBV7-8,.,CASSFARWTQEETQYF
TRBV12-3/TRBV12-4,once,CASSLGPYGYTF
TRBV11-2,once,CASSFSGLSGNTIYF
TRBV5-1,.,CASSPQAGGYTF
TRBV19,.,CASSIAGGPTDTQYF
TRBV2,once,CASRPPGGRADTQYF
TRBV7-2,.,CASSFQAGNQETQYF
TRBV5-8,.,CASTRNRGHESYNSPLHF
TRBV10-3,.,CAISDYLEGGRNQPQHF
TRBV12-3/TRBV12-4,.,CASTITGAEAFF
TRBV29-1,.,CSVFPPDRSAEAFF
TRBV4-1,.,CASSQAYRVGYTF
TRBV7-2,.,CASSFDTGYAGELFF